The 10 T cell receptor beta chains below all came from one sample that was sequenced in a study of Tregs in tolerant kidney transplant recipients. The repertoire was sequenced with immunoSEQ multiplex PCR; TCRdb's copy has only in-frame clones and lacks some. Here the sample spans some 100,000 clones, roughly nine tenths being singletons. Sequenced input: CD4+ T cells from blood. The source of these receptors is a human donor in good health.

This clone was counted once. CDR3 sequence (DNA): TGCGCCAGCAGTAGGGCTGACAGGAACACCGGGGAGCTGTTTTTT. It encodes CASSRADRNTGELFF. The chain carries TRBV10-2 and TRBJ2-2; D is perhaps TRBD1 (5 bases). The V and J ends lost 5 bases and 1 base respectively, with 11 bases between them. Germline assignment: CDR1 WSHSY and CDR2 SAAADI. The CDR3 is 15 residues long.

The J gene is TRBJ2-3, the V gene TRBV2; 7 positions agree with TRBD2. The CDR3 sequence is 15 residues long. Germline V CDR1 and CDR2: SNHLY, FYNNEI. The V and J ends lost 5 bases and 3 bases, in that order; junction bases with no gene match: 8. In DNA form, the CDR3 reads TGTGCCAGCAGTCTACAAGCGGGGTTAACAGATACGCAGTATTTT. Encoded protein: CASSLQAGLTDTQYF.

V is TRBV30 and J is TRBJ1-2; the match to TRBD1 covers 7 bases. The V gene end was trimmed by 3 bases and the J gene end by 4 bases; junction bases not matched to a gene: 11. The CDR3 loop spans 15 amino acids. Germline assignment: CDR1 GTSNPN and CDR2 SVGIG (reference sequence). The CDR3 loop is CAWSEQGQGGYGYTF. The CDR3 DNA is TGTGCCTGGAGCGAACAGGGCCAGGGGGGCTATGGCTACACCTTC.

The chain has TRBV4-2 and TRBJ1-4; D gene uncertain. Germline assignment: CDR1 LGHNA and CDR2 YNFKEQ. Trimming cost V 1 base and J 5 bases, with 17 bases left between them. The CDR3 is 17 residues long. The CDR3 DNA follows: TGTGCCAGCAGCCAAGCCTCCCTTCAAGGGCGGAATGAAAAACTGTTTTTT. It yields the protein CASSQASLQGRNEKLFF.

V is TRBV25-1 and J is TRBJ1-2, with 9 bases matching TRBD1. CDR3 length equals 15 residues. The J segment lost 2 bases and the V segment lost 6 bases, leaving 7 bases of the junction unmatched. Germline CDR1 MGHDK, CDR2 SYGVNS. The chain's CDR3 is CASSLGGTGNYGYTF. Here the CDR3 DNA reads TGTGCCAGCAGCCTAGGGGGGACAGGGAACTATGGCTACACCTTC.

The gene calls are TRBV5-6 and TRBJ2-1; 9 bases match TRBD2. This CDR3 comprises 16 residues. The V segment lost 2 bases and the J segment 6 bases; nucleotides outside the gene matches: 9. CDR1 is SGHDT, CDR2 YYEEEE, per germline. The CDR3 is CASSFFSGSGGNEQFF. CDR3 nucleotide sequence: TGTGCCAGCAGCTTTTTTAGCGGGAGCGGAGGCAATGAGCAGTTCTTC.

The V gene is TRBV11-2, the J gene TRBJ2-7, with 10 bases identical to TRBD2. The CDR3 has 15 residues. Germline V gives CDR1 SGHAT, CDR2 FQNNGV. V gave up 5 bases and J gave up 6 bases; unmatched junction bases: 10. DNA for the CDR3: TGTGCCAGCAGCCCCCAGCTAGCGGGAGTGGGCGAGCAGTACTTC. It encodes CASSPQLAGVGEQYF.

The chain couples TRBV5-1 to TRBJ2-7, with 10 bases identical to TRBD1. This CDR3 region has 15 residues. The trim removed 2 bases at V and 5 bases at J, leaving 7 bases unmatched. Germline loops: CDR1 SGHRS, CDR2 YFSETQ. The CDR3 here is CASSLRGTGVDEQYF. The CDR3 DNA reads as TGCGCCAGCAGCTTAAGGGGGACAGGGGTGGACGAGCAGTACTTC.

As DNA, the CDR3 is TGTGCCAGCAGTGCCGACTACACCGGGGAGCTGTTTTTT. Its protein product is CASSADYTGELFF. The chain uses TRBV25-1 and TRBJ2-2; D not certain. This CDR3 has 13 amino acids. Germline CDR1 is MGHDK and CDR2 is SYGVNS. The germline V and J ends were trimmed by 4 bases and 3 bases, with 6 bases remaining between them.

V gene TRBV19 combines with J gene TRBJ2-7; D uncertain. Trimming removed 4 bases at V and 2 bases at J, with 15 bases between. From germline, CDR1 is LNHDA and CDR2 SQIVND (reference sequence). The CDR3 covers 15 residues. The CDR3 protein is CASSTVGTVAYEQYF. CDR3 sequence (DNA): TGTGCCAGTAGTACAGTCGGCACCGTCGCCTACGAGCAGTACTTC.